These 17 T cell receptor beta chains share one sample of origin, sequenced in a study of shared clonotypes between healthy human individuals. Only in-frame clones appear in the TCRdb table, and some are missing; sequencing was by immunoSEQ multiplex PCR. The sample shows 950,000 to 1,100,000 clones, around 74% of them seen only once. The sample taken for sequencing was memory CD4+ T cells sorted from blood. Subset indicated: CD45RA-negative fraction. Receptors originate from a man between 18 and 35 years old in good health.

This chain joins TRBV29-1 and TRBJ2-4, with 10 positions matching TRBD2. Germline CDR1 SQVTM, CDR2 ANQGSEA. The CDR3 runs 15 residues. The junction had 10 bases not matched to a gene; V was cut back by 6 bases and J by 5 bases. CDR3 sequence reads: CSVHGLAAQQNIQYF. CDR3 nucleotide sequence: TGCAGCGTCCATGGACTAGCGGCCCAACAAAACATTCAGTACTTC.

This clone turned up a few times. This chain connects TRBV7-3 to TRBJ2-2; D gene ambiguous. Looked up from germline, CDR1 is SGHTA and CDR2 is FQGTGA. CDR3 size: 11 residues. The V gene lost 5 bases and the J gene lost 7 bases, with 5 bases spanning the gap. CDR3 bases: TGTGCCAGCAGCGGGAACGGGGAGCTGTTTTTT. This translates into CASSGNGELFF.

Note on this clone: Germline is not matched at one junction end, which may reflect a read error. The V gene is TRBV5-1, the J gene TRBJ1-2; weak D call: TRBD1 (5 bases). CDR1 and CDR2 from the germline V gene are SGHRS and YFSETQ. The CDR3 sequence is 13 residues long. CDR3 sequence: CASSLDEGRAPIF. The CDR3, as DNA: TGCGCCAGCAGCTTGGATGAGGGGAGGGCCCCTATTTTC.

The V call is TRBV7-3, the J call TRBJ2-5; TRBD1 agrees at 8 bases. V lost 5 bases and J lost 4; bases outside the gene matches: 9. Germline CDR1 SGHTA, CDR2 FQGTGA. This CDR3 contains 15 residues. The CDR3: CASSPGETGAETQYF. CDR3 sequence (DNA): TGTGCCAGCAGCCCTGGTGAGACAGGGGCAGAGACCCAGTACTTC.

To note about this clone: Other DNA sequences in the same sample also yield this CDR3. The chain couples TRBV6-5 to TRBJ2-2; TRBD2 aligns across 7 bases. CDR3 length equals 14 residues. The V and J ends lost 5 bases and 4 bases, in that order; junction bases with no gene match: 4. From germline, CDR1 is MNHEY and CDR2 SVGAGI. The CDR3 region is CASSRPGGTGELFF. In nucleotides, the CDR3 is TGTGCCAGCAGTCGACCGGGGGGCACCGGGGAGCTGTTTTTT.

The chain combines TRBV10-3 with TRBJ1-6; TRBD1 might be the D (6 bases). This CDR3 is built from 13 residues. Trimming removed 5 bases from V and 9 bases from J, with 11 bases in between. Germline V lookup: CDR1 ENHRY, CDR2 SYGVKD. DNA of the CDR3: TGTGCCATCAGTTGGGGGGCTGGTTCACCCCTCCACTTT. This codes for CAISWGAGSPLHF.

The CDR3 loop is CASSLDSRGETQYF. DNA for the CDR3: TGTGCCAGCAGCTTAGATAGCAGGGGAGAGACCCAGTACTTC. The V and J genes are TRBV11-3 and TRBJ2-5; the D gene is possibly TRBD1 (6 bases). CDR1 is SGHNT and CDR2 is YENEEA in the germline V gene. CDR3 length: 14 amino acids. Trimming left V 0 bases short and J 4 bases short, with 9 bases between.

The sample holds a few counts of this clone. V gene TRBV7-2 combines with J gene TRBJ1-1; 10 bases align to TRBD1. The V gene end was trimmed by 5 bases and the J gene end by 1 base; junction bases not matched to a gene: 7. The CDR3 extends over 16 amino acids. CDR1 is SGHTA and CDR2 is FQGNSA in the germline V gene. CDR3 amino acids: CASSARQGAPNTEAFF. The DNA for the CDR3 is TGTGCCAGCAGCGCTCGACAGGGGGCCCCGAACACTGAAGCTTTCTTT.

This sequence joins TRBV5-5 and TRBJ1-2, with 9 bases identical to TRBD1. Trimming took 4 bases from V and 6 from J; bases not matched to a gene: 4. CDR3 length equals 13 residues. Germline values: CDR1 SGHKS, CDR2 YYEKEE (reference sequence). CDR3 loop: CASSGTGFDGYTF. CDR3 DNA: TGTGCCAGCAGCGGGACAGGGTTCGATGGCTACACCTTC.

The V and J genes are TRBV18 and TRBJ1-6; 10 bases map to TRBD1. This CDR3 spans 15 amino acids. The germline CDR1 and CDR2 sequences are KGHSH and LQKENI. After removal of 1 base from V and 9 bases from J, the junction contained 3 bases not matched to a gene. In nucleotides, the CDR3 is TGTGCCAGCTCACCACAGGGACAGGGGTCTTCACCCCTCCACTTT. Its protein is CASSPQGQGSSPLHF. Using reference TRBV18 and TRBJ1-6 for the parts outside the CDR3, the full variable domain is NAGVMQNPRHLVRRRGQEARLRCSPMKGHSHVYWYRQLPEEGLKFMVYLQKENIIDESGMPKERFSAEFPKEGPSILRIQQVVRGDSAAYFCASSPQGQGSSPLHFGNGTRLTVT.

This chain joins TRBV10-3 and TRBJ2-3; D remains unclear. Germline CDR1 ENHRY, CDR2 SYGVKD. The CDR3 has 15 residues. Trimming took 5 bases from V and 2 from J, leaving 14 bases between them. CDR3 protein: CAISTAGPFTDTQYF. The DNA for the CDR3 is TGTGCCATCAGTACAGCCGGCCCATTCACAGATACGCAGTATTTT.

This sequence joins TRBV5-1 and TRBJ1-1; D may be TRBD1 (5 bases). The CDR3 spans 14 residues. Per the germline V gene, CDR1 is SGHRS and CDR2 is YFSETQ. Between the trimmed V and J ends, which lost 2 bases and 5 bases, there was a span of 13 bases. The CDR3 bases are TGCGCCAGCAGCTTTTCAGGCAGGGATACTGAAGCTTTCTTT. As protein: CASSFSGRDTEAFF.

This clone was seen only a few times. The CDR3: CASKRTATNEKLFF. DNA of the CDR3: TGTGCCAGTAAGCGGACAGCAACTAATGAAAAACTGTTTTTT. The chain recombines TRBV19 with TRBJ1-4, with a tentative D call TRBD1 (6 bases). The CDR3 runs 14 residues. Germline V gene sequence: CDR1 LNHDA, CDR2 SQIVND (reference sequence). The germline V and J ends were trimmed by 7 bases and 0 bases, with 9 bases remaining between them. Full variable domain (rest looked up from reference TRBV19 and TRBJ1-4): DGGITQSPKYLFRKEGQNVTLSCEQNLNHDAMYWYRQDPGQGLRLIYYSQIVNDFQKGDIAEGYSVSREKKESFPLTVTSAQKNPTAFYLCASKRTATNEKLFFGSGTQLSVL.

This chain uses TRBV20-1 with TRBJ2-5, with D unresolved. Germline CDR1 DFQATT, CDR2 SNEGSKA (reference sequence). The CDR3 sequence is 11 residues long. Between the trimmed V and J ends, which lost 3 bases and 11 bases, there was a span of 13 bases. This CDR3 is CSASPDLRQYF. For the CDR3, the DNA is TGCAGTGCTAGCCCTGACCTACGGCAGTACTTC.

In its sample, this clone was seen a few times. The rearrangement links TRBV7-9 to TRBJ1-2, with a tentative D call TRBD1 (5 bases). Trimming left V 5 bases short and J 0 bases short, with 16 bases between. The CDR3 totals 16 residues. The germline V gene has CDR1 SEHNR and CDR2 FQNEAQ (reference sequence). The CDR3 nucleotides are TGTGCCAGCAGCCGGGGGACGACGAGCTCTAACTATGGCTACACCTTC. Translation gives CASSRGTTSSNYGYTF.

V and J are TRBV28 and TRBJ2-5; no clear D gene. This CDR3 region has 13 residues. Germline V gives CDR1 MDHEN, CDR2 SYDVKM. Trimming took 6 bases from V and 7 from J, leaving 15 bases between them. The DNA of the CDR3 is TGTGCCAGCAGCTCCCGCGACTGGGGGACCCAGTACTTC. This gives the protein CASSSRDWGTQYF.

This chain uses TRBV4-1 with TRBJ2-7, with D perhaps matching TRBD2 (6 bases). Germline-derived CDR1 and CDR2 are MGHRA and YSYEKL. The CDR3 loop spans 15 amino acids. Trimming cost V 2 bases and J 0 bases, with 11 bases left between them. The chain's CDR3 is CASSQTLALSYEQYF. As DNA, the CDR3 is TGCGCCAGCAGCCAAACCCTAGCGCTCTCCTACGAGCAGTACTTC.